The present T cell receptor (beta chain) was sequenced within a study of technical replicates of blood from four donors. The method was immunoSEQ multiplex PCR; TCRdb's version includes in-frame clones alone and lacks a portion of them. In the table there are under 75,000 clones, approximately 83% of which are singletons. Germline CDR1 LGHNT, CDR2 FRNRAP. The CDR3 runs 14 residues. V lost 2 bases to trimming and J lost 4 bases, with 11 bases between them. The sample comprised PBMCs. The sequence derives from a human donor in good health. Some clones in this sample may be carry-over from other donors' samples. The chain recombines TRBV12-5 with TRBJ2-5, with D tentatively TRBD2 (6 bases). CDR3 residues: CASGLFSGGETQYF. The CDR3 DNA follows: TGTGCTAGTGGTTTGTTTTCCGGGGGAGAGACCCAGTACTTC.